This T cell receptor beta chain was recorded in a study of regulatory T cells in long-lasting Graves disease. iRepertoire HTBI primers and Arm-PCR of CDR3 regions built TCR beta libraries. A single record per CDR3 protein comes from TCRdb applying MiXCR to the multiplex PCR reads. The repertoire has 360,000 or so distinct CDR3 sequences, roughly 17% of them found once; the top ten carry 20%. Germline V gene sequence: CDR1 MNHNS, CDR2 SASEGT. The CDR3 covers 13 residues. Trimming stripped 8 bases from V and 7 bases from J, with 14 bases between. The time point denotes: newly diagnosed GD, antithyroid drugs for less than 3 months. Following extraction of RNA from PBMCs, that RNA was used to make the TCR library. The sample was also linked to a second study, of T cells in Graves' hyperthyroidism and ophthalmopathy.

Sequencing used peripheral blood mononuclear cells (PBMCs), obtained at new diagnosis, from a patient treated with antithyroid drugs. The gene calls are TRBV6-1 and TRBJ2-2; D is ambiguous. This clonotype was sampled from a woman under 30 with Graves disease. The CDR3 region is CASLPKPGGELFF. CDR3 nucleotides: TGTGCCAGCCTACCCAAGCCGGGCGGGGAGCTGTTTTTT.